Presented here are 22 T cell receptor beta chains from one specimen sequenced in a study of T cell responses to AZD1222 COVID-19 vaccine. Clones were read by immunoSEQ multiplex PCR, and TCRdb kept only the in-frame ones, dropping some. Of about 100,000 clones detected, 86% appear once; the ten largest clones hold 5.5% to 7%. This material consisted of peripheral blood, taken on day 0 of AZD1222 vaccination. These receptors were collected from an adult in good health.

This sequence joins TRBV7-2 and TRBJ1-3; 9 nucleotides line up with TRBD1. V gave up 5 bases and J gave up 4 bases; unmatched junction bases: 3. Germline assignment: CDR1 SGHTA and CDR2 FQGNSA. This CDR3 has 14 residues. The CDR3 bases are TGTGCCAGCAGCATAGGGACAGGGGGAAACACCATATATTTT. This codes for CASSIGTGGNTIYF.

The V gene is TRBV3-1 (or the pseudogene TRBV3-2), the J gene TRBJ2-3; 11 nucleotides agree with TRBD2. V lost 3 bases, J lost 0 bases, and 5 bases stayed unmatched. CDR1 is LGHDT, CDR2 YNNKEL, per germline (reference sequence). This CDR3 spans 17 amino acids. The CDR3 sequence: CASSQGRTSGSTDTQYF. The CDR3, as DNA: TGTGCCAGCAGCCAGGGGAGGACTAGCGGGAGCACAGATACGCAGTATTTT.

This clone was found a few times. The V and J genes are TRBV14 and TRBJ2-7; perhaps TRBD1 as D (5 bases). Trimming left V 9 bases short and J 2 bases short, with 17 bases between. CDR1 and CDR2 (germline): SGHDN, FVKESK. CDR3 length: 14 amino acids. CDR3 bases: TGTGCCAGTGCGCGGACAAACTTAGCCTACGAGCAGTACTTC. It codes for CASARTNLAYEQYF.

The J gene is TRBJ2-2, the V gene TRBV12-5; 15 bases align to TRBD2. The CDR3 runs to 20 residues. The ends lost 0 bases at V and 1 base at J; junction bases unmatched: 6. CDR1 and CDR2 (germline): LGHNT, FRNRAP. CDR3 amino acids: CASGLVLGLAGGQNTGELFF. CDR3 in DNA: TGTGCTAGTGGTTTGGTACTGGGACTAGCGGGAGGACAGAACACCGGGGAGCTGTTTTTT.

The chain couples TRBV14 to TRBJ1-3; D gene ambiguous. The germline V and J ends were trimmed by 4 bases and 4 bases, with 8 bases remaining between them. There are 13 residues in the CDR3. Per the germline V gene, CDR1 is SGHDN and CDR2 is FVKESK. CDR3 DNA sequence: TGTGCCAGCAGCCTCTCGGGCGGAAACACCATATATTTT. This sequence encodes CASSLSGGNTIYF.

The CDR3 coding sequence is TGTGCCAGCAGCCCACGGACAGGGGTGGGCACAGATACGCAGTATTTT. Its protein product is CASSPRTGVGTDTQYF. The V call is TRBV11-3, the J call TRBJ2-3; TRBD1 matches 9 bases. Germline V gene lookup returns CDR1 SGHNT and CDR2 YENEEA. J lost 1 base, V lost 5 bases, and 7 bases had no gene match. The CDR3 has 16 residues.

The rearrangement uses TRBV7-9 and TRBJ1-2, with D possibly being TRBD1 (5 bases). Germline values: CDR1 SEHNR, CDR2 FQNEAQ (reference sequence). The CDR3 has 15 amino acids. Between the trimmed V and J ends, which lost 7 bases and 6 bases, there was a span of 21 bases. Here the CDR3 reads CASTSERDFLDGYTF. The CDR3 DNA reads TGTGCCAGCACCTCTGAACGGGACTTTTTGGATGGCTACACCTTC.

This sequence joins TRBV7-2 and TRBJ2-7; D is unresolved. CDR3 length equals 11 residues. The V end was cut by 4 bases, the J end by 2 bases, with 3 bases between. Germline V gene lookup returns CDR1 SGHTA and CDR2 FQGNSA. For the CDR3, the DNA is TGTGCCAGCAGCTACGCCTACGAGCAGTACTTC. Translation gives CASSYAYEQYF.

The rearrangement uses TRBV29-1 and TRBJ1-5, with D unresolved. Trimming left V 5 bases short and J 9 bases short, with 11 bases between. Germline CDR1 is SQVTM and CDR2 is ANQGSEA. The CDR3 has 11 amino acids. The CDR3 loop is CSVPPGLPQHF. In nucleotides, the CDR3 is TGCAGCGTTCCCCCGGGTTTGCCCCAGCATTTT.

The chain couples TRBV5-1 to TRBJ1-4; 8 bases align to TRBD1. CDR3 length: 14 amino acids. J was trimmed by 7 bases and V by 6 bases; bases with no gene match: 8. Germline V gene sequence: CDR1 SGHRS, CDR2 YFSETQ. The CDR3 sequence: CASKLRTGFEKLFF. The CDR3 DNA reads as TGCGCCAGCAAACTCAGGACAGGGTTTGAAAAACTGTTTTTT.

The CDR3 protein is CASRPTDDAGQGNGNTIYF. CDR3 DNA sequence: TGTGCAAGTCGCCCCACCGACGACGCGGGACAGGGAAATGGAAACACCATATATTTT. This sequence joins TRBV12-2 and TRBJ1-3; TRBD1 is taken as the D call from the table, unchecked against the DNA. TRBV12-2 is a documented pseudogene. The CDR3 contains 19 residues.

The J gene is TRBJ2-7, the V gene TRBV11-3, with D perhaps TRBD1 or TRBD2 (5 bases each). Between the trimmed V and J ends, which lost 3 bases and 5 bases, there was a span of 11 bases. The CDR3 sequence is 13 residues long. Germline CDR1 and CDR2: SGHNT and YENEEA. The CDR3 loop reads CASSFSGLNEQYF. CDR3 nucleotides: TGTGCCAGCAGCTTCTCGGGGCTGAACGAGCAGTACTTC.

This clone was observed once. The gene calls are TRBV27 and TRBJ1-4; maybe TRBD1 (6 bases). Per the germline V gene, CDR1 is MNHEY and CDR2 is SMNVEV (reference sequence). V was pared by 6 bases and J by 7 bases, with 12 bases between. The CDR3 consists of 13 residues. The CDR3 is CASRPGTTEKLFF. CDR3 coding DNA: TGTGCCAGCAGACCCGGGACAACTGAAAAACTGTTTTTT.

The J gene is TRBJ1-3, the V gene TRBV18; D perhaps matches TRBD1 (5 bases). CDR1 is KGHSH and CDR2 is LQKENI in the germline V gene. CDR3 length equals 13 residues. Trimming shortened V by 5 bases and J by 2 bases, and 7 bases separated the two germline ends. The CDR3 is CASSKDTGNTIYF. As DNA, the CDR3 is TGTGCCAGCTCAAAGGACACTGGAAACACCATATATTTT.

As concerns this clone: The same CDR3 arises from other DNA sequences in this sample as well. The genes are TRBV5-1 and TRBJ1-1; 7 bases fit TRBD1. Germline V gives CDR1 SGHRS, CDR2 YFSETQ. CDR3 length: 14 amino acids. V dropped 3 bases and J dropped 1; count of bases not matched to a gene: 3. As DNA, the CDR3 is TGCGCCAGCAGCTCGGGACAGCCGAACACTGAAGCTTTCTTT. It codes for CASSSGQPNTEAFF.

The gene calls are TRBV27 and TRBJ2-5; 7 bases match TRBD2. Germline loops: CDR1 MNHEY, CDR2 SMNVEV (reference sequence). CDR3 length: 13 amino acids. V lost 3 bases and J lost 4; bases outside the gene matches: 2. CDR3 DNA sequence: TGTGCCAGCAGTTTCCAGCGGGGAGAGACCCAGTACTTC. This encodes CASSFQRGETQYF.

The V call is TRBV5-5, the J call TRBJ2-1, with D possibly matching TRBD1 (6 bases). Germline CDR1 and CDR2: SGHKS and YYEKEE (reference sequence). V was trimmed by 4 bases and J by 4 bases, leaving 12 bases between them. CDR3 length equals 14 residues. CDR3 loop: CASSQTTGYNEQFF. The CDR3 nucleotides read TGTGCCAGCAGCCAGACGACAGGATACAATGAGCAGTTCTTC.

The chain has TRBV29-1 and TRBJ2-3; D is perhaps TRBD1 (6 bases). The CDR3 totals 13 residues. CDR1 and CDR2 from the germline V gene are SQVTM and ANQGSEA. With 8 bases removed from V and 3 bases from J, the gap between germline ends came to 15 bases. In DNA form, the CDR3 reads TGCAGCCTCCGAGGTAGGGGGACAGATACGCAGTATTTT. Amino acids: CSLRGRGTDTQYF.

The chain joins TRBV7-2 to TRBJ2-7; D could derive from TRBD1 or TRBD2 (5 bases each). From germline, CDR1 is SGHTA and CDR2 FQGNSA. V was shortened by 6 bases and J by 4 bases, with 16 bases between the two germline ends. The CDR3 loop spans 14 amino acids. CDR3 DNA sequence: TGTGCCAGCAGGCTAAGTGGGGGTGCTTACGAGCAGTACTTC. It encodes CASRLSGGAYEQYF. Looking up the rest from reference TRBV7-2 and TRBJ2-7 gives the full variable domain: GAGVSQSPSNKVTEKGKDVELRCDPISGHTALYWYRQSLGQGLEFLIYFQGNSAPDKSGLPSDRFSAERTGGSVSTLTIQRTQQEDSAVYLCASRLSGGAYEQYFGPGTRLTVT.

This sequence joins TRBV4-3 and TRBJ2-2; 8 nucleotides align to TRBD1. The CDR3 runs 17 residues. Per germline, CDR1 LGHNA and CDR2 YSLEER. Unmatched junction bases numbered 5, after V lost 0 bases and J lost 2 bases. The CDR3 nucleotides read TGCGCCAGCAGCCAAGACCGGACAGGGAGTAACACCGGGGAGCTGTTTTTT. It specifies CASSQDRTGSNTGELFF.

The chain links TRBV28 to TRBJ2-7; D may correspond to TRBD1 or TRBD2 (6 bases each). Trimming pared 7 bases from V and 2 bases from J, leaving 15 bases between. Germline V gene sequence: CDR1 MDHEN, CDR2 SYDVKM. The CDR3 is made up of 14 amino acids. The CDR3 coding sequence is TGTGCCAGCACCCCCGGGGGCCAAGCCTACGAGCAGTACTTC. Its protein is CASTPGGQAYEQYF.

CDR3: CASSSQGYEQYF. The CDR3 bases are TGTGCCAGCAGTTCCCAGGGGTACGAGCAGTACTTC. This rearrangement joins TRBV6-6 to TRBJ2-7; tentatively, D is TRBD1 (6 bases). V gave up 4 bases and J gave up 4 bases, with 8 bases separating them. Germline V CDR1 and CDR2: MNHNY, SVGAGI (reference sequence). The CDR3 is made up of 12 amino acids.